The 24 T cell receptor beta chains below all came from one sample that was sequenced in a study of T cells in Graves' hyperthyroidism and ophthalmopathy. RNA transcripts served as the template for amplifying TCR beta CDR3 regions. A first-round RT-PCR of the TCR CDR3 used the HTBI primer set. TCRdb independently ran MiXCR on the multiplex PCR reads; one entry per CDR3 protein. The sample has hundreds of thousands of distinct CDR3 sequences, 15% to 20% seen once. The sequenced sample consisted of blood. Source of these receptors: a woman between 50 and 59 years old with Graves' hyperthyroidism that later progressed to Graves' ophthalmopathy.

This clonotype was counted at least ten times. The chain joins TRBV2 to TRBJ1-5; 9 bases line up with TRBD1. Per germline, CDR1 SNHLY and CDR2 FYNNEI. The CDR3 runs 15 residues. Unmatched junction bases numbered 7, after V lost 2 bases and J lost 8 bases. CDR3 sequence reads: CASSETRTGVKPQHF. DNA of the CDR3: TGTGCCAGCAGTGAAACCCGGACAGGGGTCAAGCCCCAGCATTTT.

The rearrangement joins TRBV19 to TRBJ1-5; TRBD1 might be the D (5 bases). Trimming removed 11 bases at V and 0 bases at J, with 20 bases between. The CDR3 covers 16 residues. Germline values: CDR1 LNHDA, CDR2 SQIVND (reference sequence). CDR3 in amino acids: CAHRDQASISNQPQHF. The CDR3 DNA sequence: TGTGCCCACCGGGACCAAGCAAGTATTAGCAATCAGCCCCAGCATTTT.

This clonotype was detected a few times. The genes are TRBV5-1 and TRBJ1-1; perhaps TRBD1 as D (6 bases). Germline assignment: CDR1 SGHRS and CDR2 YFSETQ. The CDR3 runs to 14 residues. Trimming left V 7 bases short and J 6 bases short, with 19 bases between. The CDR3 loop reads CASGHGQSTAEAFF. DNA for the CDR3: TGCGCCAGCGGACACGGACAGTCGACCGCTGAAGCTTTCTTT.

The V gene is TRBV9, the J gene TRBJ1-6, with a possible D match to TRBD1 (5 bases). Germline CDR1 reads SGDLS; CDR2 reads YYNGEE. The length of the CDR3 is 14 residues. The V end lost 4 bases, the J end lost 11 bases, and 16 bases lay between the germline ends. The CDR3 nucleotides read TGTGCCAGCAGCCCTCGAGGGACGCGGGCACCCCTCCACTTT. Its translation: CASSPRGTRAPLHF. Variable domain in full (rest from reference TRBV9 and TRBJ1-6): DSGVTQTPKHLITATGQRVTLRCSPRSGDLSVYWYQQSLDQGLQFLIQYYNGEERAKGNILERFSAQQFPDLHSELNLSSLELGDSALYFCASSPRGTRAPLHFGNGTRLTVT.

This chain joins TRBV27 and TRBJ2-1; 7 nucleotides match TRBD1. The length of the CDR3 is 13 residues. The V gene end was trimmed by 7 bases and the J gene end by 4 bases; junction bases not matched to a gene: 4. Germline V gene lookup returns CDR1 MNHEY and CDR2 SMNVEV (reference sequence). The CDR3 sequence is CASTDRVYNEQFF. For the CDR3, the DNA is TGTGCCAGCACCGACAGGGTTTACAATGAGCAGTTCTTC.

This clonotype was recorded at least ten times. The germline gene is not matched at one end of the junction; a read error may be the cause. This chain connects TRBV12-3 or TRBV12-4 to TRBJ2-6; the D gene is possibly TRBD1 (5 bases). CDR3 length: 16 amino acids. CDR3 DNA: TGTGCCAGCAGTTTAGAGGGGCTCACTGGGGCCAACGCCCTGACTTTC. Residues: CASSLEGLTGANALTF.

This clonotype was picked up a small number of times. The gene calls are TRBV3-1 and TRBJ2-5; D gene uncertain. V was shortened by 0 bases and J by 9 bases, with 14 bases between the two germline ends. CDR3 length: 14 residues. CDR1 is LGHDT, CDR2 YNNKEL, per germline (reference sequence). The CDR3 loop is CASSQEPSGRAQYF. In DNA, the CDR3 is TGTGCCAGCAGCCAAGAACCCTCCGGTCGGGCCCAGTACTTC.

This clonotype was detected many times. The chain joins TRBV5-1 to TRBJ1-2, with 8 bases identical to TRBD1. This CDR3 is 14 amino acids long. From germline, CDR1 is SGHRS and CDR2 YFSETQ. The V gene end was trimmed by 4 bases and the J gene end by 6 bases; junction bases not matched to a gene: 8. The CDR3 DNA reads TGCGCCAGCAGCCCGACAGGGGTAGAGCATGGCTACACCTTC. It is translated as CASSPTGVEHGYTF.

This clonotype was detected a few times. The chain combines TRBV25-1 with TRBJ2-1; 8 bases map to TRBD1. The CDR3 runs to 14 residues. With V trimmed by 6 bases and J by 6 bases, 7 bases remained unmatched. Per the germline V gene, CDR1 is MGHDK and CDR2 is SYGVNS. CDR3 coding DNA: TGTGCCAGCAGCTTGACAGGGGCATTCAATGAGCAGTTCTTC. Protein sequence: CASSLTGAFNEQFF.

This clonotype was counted ten times or more. The chain joins TRBV7-8 to TRBJ2-4; D possibly corresponds to TRBD1 (5 bases). Germline CDR1 and CDR2: SGHVS and FQNEAQ. The CDR3 extends over 18 amino acids. V dropped 3 bases and J dropped 0 bases, with 18 bases sitting between them. The CDR3 protein is CASSFAPYDSLAKNIQYF. Written as DNA, the CDR3 is TGTGCCAGCAGCTTTGCCCCATACGACAGTCTAGCCAAAAACATTCAGTACTTC.

This clonotype turned up a few times. This sequence joins TRBV29-1 and TRBJ2-3, with 12 bases aligning to TRBD2. Trimming cost V 4 bases and J 0 bases; bases outside gene matches: 2. Germline loops: CDR1 SQVTM, CDR2 ANQGSEA. This CDR3 is built from 15 residues. The CDR3 DNA reads TGCAGCGTTGGGACTAGCGGGGTCAGCACAGATACGCAGTATTTT. As protein: CSVGTSGVSTDTQYF.

A few counts support this clonotype. The chain joins TRBV4-2 to TRBJ2-3; maybe TRBD2 (6 bases). CDR1 and CDR2 from the germline V gene are LGHNA and YNFKEQ. V was cut by 1 base and J by 2 bases, with 10 bases left in between. The CDR3 contains 15 residues. CDR3 amino acids: CASSQVRGTTDTQYF. The CDR3 region has the DNA TGTGCCAGCAGCCAAGTTCGGGGGACCACAGATACGCAGTATTTT.

This clonotype was detected many times. The chain joins TRBV2 to TRBJ2-3; 13 positions agree with TRBD2. J gave up 4 bases and V 6 bases, and 4 bases lay outside the gene matches. CDR1 is SNHLY, CDR2 FYNNEI, per germline. This CDR3 has 15 amino acids. CDR3 sequence reads: CASRITSGGADTQYF. Here the CDR3 DNA reads TGTGCCAGCAGAATCACTAGCGGGGGGGCAGATACGCAGTATTTT.

This clonotype came up a few times. CDR3 coding DNA: TGCGCCAGCAGCGTAACAGGGTACAAAAACACTGAAGCTTTCTTT. This gives the protein CASSVTGYKNTEAFF. The rearrangement links TRBV5-1 to TRBJ1-1, with D tentatively TRBD1 (6 bases). V lost 4 bases, J lost 2 bases, and 15 bases lay in between. Germline V lookup: CDR1 SGHRS, CDR2 YFSETQ. This CDR3 has 15 amino acids.

In its sample, this clonotype was seen many times. V usage is TRBV6-1 and J usage is TRBJ1-4, with 10 bases fitting TRBD1. This CDR3 is 14 amino acids long. Germline V gives CDR1 MNHNS, CDR2 SASEGT. V trimming: 2 bases; J trimming: 8 bases; junction bases outside the gene matches: 2. CDR3 amino acids: CASSERTGGEKLFF. The CDR3 nucleotides read TGTGCCAGCAGTGAAAGGACAGGGGGAGAAAAACTGTTTTTT.

The V and J genes are TRBV12-3 or TRBV12-4 and TRBJ1-4, with no clear D. This CDR3 contains 12 residues. Trimming shortened V by 4 bases and J by 12 bases, and 12 bases separated the two germline ends. The CDR3 spells CASSYPGVELFF. The CDR3 bases are TGTGCCAGCAGTTACCCCGGGGTGGAACTGTTTTTT.

V gene TRBV6-1 combines with J gene TRBJ2-7; 7 bases align to TRBD1. CDR3 length equals 16 residues. CDR1 and CDR2 from the germline V gene are MNHNS and SASEGT. After removal of 5 bases from V and 3 bases from J, the junction contained 13 bases not matched to a gene. CDR3: CASSRTGDFLNYEQYF. Written as DNA, the CDR3 is TGTGCCAGCAGTCGTACAGGGGATTTCCTAAACTACGAGCAGTACTTC.

This clonotype was found many times. The chain uses TRBV7-2 and TRBJ2-1, with TRBD2 matching over 7 bases. V shed 4 bases, J shed 7 bases, and the junction held 7 bases outside the gene matches. This CDR3 is built from 14 residues. Germline loops: CDR1 SGHTA, CDR2 FQGNSA. This CDR3 reads CASSWGLTINEQFF. The CDR3 DNA reads TGTGCCAGCAGCTGGGGACTAACGATTAATGAGCAGTTCTTC.

This clonotype was found many times. The rearrangement uses TRBV3-1 and TRBJ2-3; D is uncertain. With 5 bases removed from V and 4 bases from J, the gap between germline ends came to 13 bases. CDR1 LGHDT and CDR2 YNNKEL come from the germline V gene (reference sequence). The CDR3 extends over 14 amino acids. CDR3 loop: CASSSQVRADTQYF. Here the CDR3 DNA reads TGTGCCAGCAGCTCGCAAGTAAGGGCAGATACGCAGTATTTT.

The sample holds many counts of this clonotype. The V gene is TRBV5-1, the J gene TRBJ1-1, with D hard to call. This CDR3 comprises 14 residues. Trimming took off 3 bases at V and 10 bases at J, with 19 bases between the two ends. Germline CDR1 is SGHRS and CDR2 is YFSETQ. The DNA for the CDR3 is TGCGCCAGCAGCTCCCCTGACGGGTCGCTAGGAGCTTTCTTT. This encodes CASSSPDGSLGAFF.

V usage is TRBV5-6 and J usage is TRBJ1-1, with 9 bases matching TRBD1. The CDR3 sequence is 15 residues long. V lost 4 bases, J lost 5 bases, and 9 bases stayed unmatched. Per germline, CDR1 SGHDT and CDR2 YYEEEE. The DNA of the CDR3 is TGTGCCAGCAGCCGGACACCGGGACAGGGTACTGAAGCTTTCTTT. Translation gives CASSRTPGQGTEAFF.

The chain links TRBV27 to TRBJ2-5; D is uncertain. V lost 10 bases, J lost 5 bases, and 14 bases lay in between. Germline CDR1 reads MNHEY; CDR2 reads SMNVEV (reference sequence). The length of the CDR3 is 12 residues. CDR3 bases: TGTGCCATAGGAAGGGCCTGGGAGACCCAGTACTTC. As protein: CAIGRAWETQYF.

The chain uses TRBV5-1 and TRBJ1-3, with D uncertain. CDR3 length: 15 residues. The V end was cut by 4 bases, the J end by 4 bases, with 15 bases between. CDR1 is SGHRS, CDR2 YFSETQ, per germline. The CDR3 DNA follows: TGCGCCAGCAGCAAAGGGCCCGACTTCGGAAACACCATATATTTT. It is translated as CASSKGPDFGNTIYF.

At least ten counts were recorded for this clonotype. The CDR3 reads CAWSPFYGLNTEAFF. CDR3 DNA: TGTGCCTGGAGCCCATTTTACGGGCTTAACACTGAAGCTTTCTTT. This chain uses TRBV30 with TRBJ1-1; D call uncertain. Germline V lookup: CDR1 GTSNPN, CDR2 SVGIG (reference sequence). The CDR3 is 15 residues long. With 3 bases removed from V and 2 bases from J, the gap between germline ends came to 16 bases. Based on the CDR3 plus reference TRBV30 and TRBJ1-1, the full variable domain is SQTIHQWPATLVQPVGSPLSLECTVEGTSNPNLYWYRQAAGRGLQLLFYSVGIGQISSEVPQNLSASRPQDRQFILSSKKLLLSDSGFYLCAWSPFYGLNTEAFFGQGTRLTVV.